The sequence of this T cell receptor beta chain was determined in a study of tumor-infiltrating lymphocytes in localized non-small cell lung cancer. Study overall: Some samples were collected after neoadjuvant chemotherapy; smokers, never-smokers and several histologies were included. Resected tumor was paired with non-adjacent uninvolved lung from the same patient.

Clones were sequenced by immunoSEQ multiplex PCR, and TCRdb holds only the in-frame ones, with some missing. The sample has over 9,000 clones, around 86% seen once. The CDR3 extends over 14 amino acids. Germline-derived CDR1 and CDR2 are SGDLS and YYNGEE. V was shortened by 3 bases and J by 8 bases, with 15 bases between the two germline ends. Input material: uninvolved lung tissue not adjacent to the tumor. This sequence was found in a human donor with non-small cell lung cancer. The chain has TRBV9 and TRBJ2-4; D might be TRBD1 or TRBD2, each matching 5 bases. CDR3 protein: CASSAGSGPDIQYF. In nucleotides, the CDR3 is TGTGCCAGCAGCGCTGGGTCGGGGCCCGACATTCAGTACTTC.